This TCR beta chain was captured in a study of cytomegalovirus exposure and HLA in healthy donors. Study-level background: The approximately 130 validation repertoires were reported in a later analysis to have been generated on the same platform as the roughly 720 first-cohort repertoires.

Regarding this clone: The antigen is not known.

The data were produced by immunoSEQ multiplex PCR, yet TCRdb's version contains in-frame clones alone and is incomplete. The sample has about 73,000 clones; about 95% are singletons. Germline V gene sequence: CDR1 LNHDA, CDR2 SQIVND (reference sequence). The CDR3 runs 16 residues. Unmatched junction bases numbered 7, after V lost 7 bases and J lost 2 bases. Study results and caveats: Cytomegalovirus-associated status was assigned to roughly 160 TCR beta chains. In vitro data verified three CMV-associated chains as specific for CMV antigens. The classifier, whose performance was assessed in both the original and validation cohorts, reportedly diagnosed cytomegalovirus status with high specificity and sensitivity.

This TCR was recovered from a woman younger than 30 in good health and CMV-seronegative. The material sequenced was PBMCs. The rearrangement joins TRBV19 to TRBJ2-3, with 12 bases fitting TRBD1. CDR3 sequence reads: CASMGQGARYTDTQYF. The CDR3 bases are TGTGCCAGTATGGGACAGGGGGCAAGGTACACAGATACGCAGTATTTT.